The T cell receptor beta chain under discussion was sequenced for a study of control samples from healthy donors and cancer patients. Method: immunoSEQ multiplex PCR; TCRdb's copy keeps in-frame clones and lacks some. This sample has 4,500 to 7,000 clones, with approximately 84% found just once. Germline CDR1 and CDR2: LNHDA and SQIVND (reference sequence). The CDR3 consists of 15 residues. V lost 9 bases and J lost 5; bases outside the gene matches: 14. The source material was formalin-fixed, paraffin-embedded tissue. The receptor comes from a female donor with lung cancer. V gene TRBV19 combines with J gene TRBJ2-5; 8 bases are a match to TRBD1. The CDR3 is CASSSAGGTGETQYF. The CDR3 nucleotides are TGTGCCAGCTCGAGTGCAGGGGGCACAGGGGAGACCCAGTACTTC.